Each of the 17 T cell receptor beta chains below was sequenced from the same sample in a study of OX40 agonist ivuxolimab in advanced cancers. The library came from the immunoSEQ multiplex PCR assay. TCRdb mirrors the immuneACCESS table, restricted to in-frame sequences. Some clones are absent from its copies; in checked studies, under half trace to an unresolved V gene, and the reason for the others is unknown. For this sample there are about 84,000 clones; roughly 90% appear just once. Of the sample, more than 0.15% is held by the ten largest clones. The sample was CD4+ or CD8+ T cells sorted from blood, taken in a trial of the OX40 agonist ivuxolimab. These TCRs come from an adult with an advanced solid tumor such as melanoma, head and neck, liver or kidney cancer.

This chain joins TRBV13 and TRBJ1-3; D remains ambiguous. Germline CDR1 PRHDT, CDR2 FYEKMQ (reference sequence). Trimming shortened V by 0 bases and J by 3 bases, and 3 bases separated the two germline ends. The length of the CDR3 is 13 residues. CDR3 coding DNA: TGTGCCAGCAGCTTAGGGTTTGGAAACACCATATATTTT. Translation gives CASSLGFGNTIYF.

The chain is built from TRBV7-6 and TRBJ2-7; the match to TRBD1 covers 7 bases. Germline-derived CDR1 and CDR2 are SGHVS and FNYEAQ. This CDR3 is 14 amino acids long. Trimming cost V 2 bases and J 7 bases; bases outside gene matches: 8. The CDR3 DNA follows: TGTGCCAGCAGCTTAACAGGGGTAGTGGGTGAGCAGTACTTC. Translating gives CASSLTGVVGEQYF.

V usage is TRBV14 and J usage is TRBJ2-7, with D maybe TRBD2 (7 bases). The germline V gene has CDR1 SGHDN and CDR2 FVKESK. The ends were cut back, 4 bases at V and 3 bases at J, with 16 bases in the middle. The CDR3 contains 15 residues. CDR3 sequence (DNA): TGTGCCAGCAGCCCCCTCGGGGGGCGGCTCTACGAGCAGTACTTC. This codes for CASSPLGGRLYEQYF.

The chain recombines TRBV9 with TRBJ1-2; TRBD1 aligns across 8 bases. Per the germline V gene, CDR1 is SGDLS and CDR2 is YYNGEE. The J segment lost 3 bases and the V segment lost 0 bases, leaving 4 bases of the junction unmatched. The CDR3 consists of 15 residues. Here the CDR3 reads CASSVGGTGYYGYTF. Here the CDR3 DNA reads TGTGCCAGCAGCGTAGGGGGGACAGGCTACTATGGCTACACCTTC.

The chain recombines TRBV30 with TRBJ1-5; 7 bases fit TRBD1. V shed 1 base and J 4 bases; nucleotides not matched to a gene: 7. The V gene's germline CDR1 is GTSNPN and CDR2 SVGIG (reference sequence). This CDR3 has 15 residues. This chain's CDR3 is CAWSGGTEANQPQHF. CDR3 bases: TGTGCCTGGAGTGGGGGGACAGAAGCTAATCAGCCCCAGCATTTT. The full variable domain, its missing parts supplied by reference TRBV30 and TRBJ1-5, is SQTIHQWPATLVQPVGSPLSLECTVEGTSNPNLYWYRQAAGRGLQLLFYSVGIGQISSEVPQNLSASRPQDRQFILSSKKLLLSDSGFYLCAWSGGTEANQPQHFGDGTRLSIL.

The genes are TRBV7-3 and TRBJ2-1, with 8 bases that match TRBD2. The J segment lost 4 bases and the V segment lost 4 bases, leaving 6 bases of the junction unmatched. The germline CDR1 and CDR2 sequences are SGHTA and FQGTGA. This CDR3 is 15 amino acids long. In DNA, the CDR3 is TGTGCCAGCAGCTCCCACGGCGGGGGGTACAATGAGCAGTTCTTC. Translated, it gives CASSSHGGGYNEQFF. The full variable domain, in which reference TRBV7-3 and TRBJ2-1 provide the parts outside the CDR3, is GAGVSQTPSNKVTEKGKYVELRCDPISGHTALYWYRQSLGQGPEFLIYFQGTGAADDSGLPNDRFFAVRPEGSVSTLKIQRTERGDSAVYLCASSSHGGGYNEQFFGPGTRLTVL.

This chain uses TRBV5-1 with TRBJ1-6; D is possibly TRBD1 (6 bases). V shed 7 bases and J shed 4 bases, with 12 bases lying between them. Germline CDR1 and CDR2: SGHRS and YFSETQ. The CDR3 extends over 14 amino acids. CDR3 in amino acids: CASGLDSYNSPLHF. The CDR3 coding sequence is TGCGCCAGCGGCCTGGACAGTTATAATTCACCCCTCCACTTT.

This chain uses TRBV30 with TRBJ1-3; 7 bases agree with TRBD1. V lost 4 bases to trimming and J lost 1 base; unmatched junction nucleotides: 10. Germline V gene data show CDR1 as GTSNPN and CDR2 as SVGIG (reference sequence). The CDR3 contains 16 residues. The CDR3 protein is CAWKHPGQESGNTIYF. CDR3 DNA sequence: TGTGCCTGGAAGCATCCCGGACAGGAATCTGGAAACACCATATATTTT.

J is TRBJ1-1 and V is TRBV6-1; D remains ambiguous. The CDR3 is 13 residues long. Trimming cost V 1 base and J 5 bases, with 8 bases left between them. Germline CDR1 MNHNS, CDR2 SASEGT. In DNA, the CDR3 is TGTGCCAGCAGTGAAGGAAGGACTACTGAAGCTTTCTTT. Translated, it gives CASSEGRTTEAFF.

V gene TRBV14 combines with J gene TRBJ2-7; 12 bases are a match to TRBD2. The V and J ends lost 1 base and 5 bases, in that order; junction bases with no gene match: 3. CDR1 is SGHDN and CDR2 is FVKESK in the germline V gene. The CDR3 length is 15 residues. This CDR3 is CASSQVASGRDEQYF. As DNA, the CDR3 is TGTGCCAGCAGCCAAGTAGCTAGCGGGAGGGACGAGCAGTACTTC.

This clone was seen only a few times. The chain links TRBV29-1 to TRBJ1-1, with a tentative D call TRBD1 (5 bases). CDR1 SQVTM and CDR2 ANQGSEA come from the germline V gene. The V and J ends lost 7 bases and 0 bases respectively, with 12 bases between them. The CDR3 covers 13 residues. This chain's CDR3 is CSGKTDVNTEAFF. In nucleotides, the CDR3 is TGCAGCGGAAAGACAGATGTGAACACTGAAGCTTTCTTT.

The rearrangement joins TRBV19 to TRBJ2-1; 10 bases are a match to TRBD2. J gave up 7 bases and V 1 base, and 4 bases lay outside the gene matches. CDR1 and CDR2 from the germline V gene are LNHDA and SQIVND (reference sequence). The CDR3 is 15 amino acids. DNA for the CDR3: TGTGCCAGTAGTATAGTAGTAGCGGGGGGTAATGAGCAGTTCTTC. It codes for CASSIVVAGGNEQFF.

This chain uses TRBV21-1 with TRBJ2-7; whether TRBD1, the table's D call, matches the DNA was not checked. TRBV21-1 is a listed pseudogene. The CDR3 extends over 16 amino acids. In DNA, the CDR3 is TGTGCCAGCAGCAAAGCCTTTAGGGACACCGCCTACGAGCAGTACTTC. Amino acid sequence: CASSKAFRDTAYEQYF.

The V gene is TRBV7-2, the J gene TRBJ1-1; D possibly corresponds to TRBD1 (6 bases). Germline assignment: CDR1 SGHTA and CDR2 FQGNSA. The CDR3 is 13 amino acids. Trimming removed 3 bases at V and 5 bases at J, with 10 bases between. The CDR3 region has the DNA TGTGCCAGCAGCTTGAAGGGGGGGACTGAAGCTTTCTTT. It yields the protein CASSLKGGTEAFF.

The gene calls are TRBV5-4 and TRBJ2-5; perhaps TRBD1 as D (6 bases). The CDR3 is 15 amino acids. Looked up from germline, CDR1 is SGHNT and CDR2 is YYREEE (reference sequence). V was shortened by 0 bases and J by 4 bases, with 13 bases between the two germline ends. DNA of the CDR3: TGTGCCAGCAGCTTGGTTGGGGGCAGGGGAGAGACCCAGTACTTC. Encoded protein: CASSLVGGRGETQYF.

The chain is built from TRBV13 and TRBJ1-3, with D possibly TRBD1 on 5 matching bases. Trimming left V 2 bases short and J 1 base short, with 27 bases between. The CDR3 covers 21 residues. CDR1 is PRHDT, CDR2 FYEKMQ, per germline (reference sequence). The CDR3 DNA is TGTGCCAGCAGCTTAAGGTGGTCGGTGGGGCGGTCTAATACTTCTGGAAACACCATATATTTT. Its translation: CASSLRWSVGRSNTSGNTIYF. The whole variable domain, remainder taken from reference TRBV13 and TRBJ1-3, is AAGVIQSPRHLIKEKRETATLKCYPIPRHDTVYWYQQGPGQDPQFLISFYEKMQSDKGSIPDRFSAQQFSDYHSELNMSSLELGDSALYFCASSLRWSVGRSNTSGNTIYFGEGSWLTVV.

V is TRBV19 and J is TRBJ2-2; D is possibly TRBD2 (6 bases). The length of the CDR3 is 14 residues. CDR1 and CDR2 (germline): LNHDA, SQIVND (reference sequence). V dropped 7 bases and J dropped 4 bases, with 13 bases sitting between them. The CDR3 sequence is CASTPGAITGELFF. The CDR3 nucleotides read TGTGCCAGTACCCCGGGAGCGATCACCGGGGAGCTGTTTTTT.